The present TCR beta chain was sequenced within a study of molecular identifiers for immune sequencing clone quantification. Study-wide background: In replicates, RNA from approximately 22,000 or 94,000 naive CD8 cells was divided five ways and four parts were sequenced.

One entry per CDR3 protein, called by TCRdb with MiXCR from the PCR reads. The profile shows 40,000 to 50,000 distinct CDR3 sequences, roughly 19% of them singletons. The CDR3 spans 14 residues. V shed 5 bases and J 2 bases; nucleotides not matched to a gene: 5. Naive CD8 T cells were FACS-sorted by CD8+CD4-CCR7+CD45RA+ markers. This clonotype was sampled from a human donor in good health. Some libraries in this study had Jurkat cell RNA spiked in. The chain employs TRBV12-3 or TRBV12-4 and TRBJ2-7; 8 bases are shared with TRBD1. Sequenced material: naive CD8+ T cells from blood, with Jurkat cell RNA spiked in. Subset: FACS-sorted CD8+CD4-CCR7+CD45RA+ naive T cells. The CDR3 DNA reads TGTGCCAGCAGTCACGGGGACAGGACCTACGAGCAGTACTTC. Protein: CASSHGDRTYEQYF.